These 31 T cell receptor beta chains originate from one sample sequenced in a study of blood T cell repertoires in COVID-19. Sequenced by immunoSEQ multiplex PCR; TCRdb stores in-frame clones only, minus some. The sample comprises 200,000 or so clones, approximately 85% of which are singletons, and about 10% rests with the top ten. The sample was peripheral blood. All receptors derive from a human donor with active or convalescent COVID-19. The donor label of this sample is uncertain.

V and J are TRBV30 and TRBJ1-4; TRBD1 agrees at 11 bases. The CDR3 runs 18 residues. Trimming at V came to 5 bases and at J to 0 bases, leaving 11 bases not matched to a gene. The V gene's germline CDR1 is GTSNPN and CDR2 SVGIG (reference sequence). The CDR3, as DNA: TGTGCCTGGGGAGGGACAGGGGGTTTCGCCGCAACTAATGAAAAACTGTTTTTT. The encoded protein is CAWGGTGGFAATNEKLFF.

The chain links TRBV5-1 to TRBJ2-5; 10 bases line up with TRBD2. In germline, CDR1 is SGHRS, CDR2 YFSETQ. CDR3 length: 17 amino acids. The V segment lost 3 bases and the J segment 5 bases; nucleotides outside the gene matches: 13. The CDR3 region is CASSWRLLAGAGETQYF. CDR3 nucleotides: TGCGCCAGCAGCTGGAGGCTTCTAGCGGGAGCGGGGGAGACCCAGTACTTC.

The CDR3 DNA reads as TGTGCCAGCAGCTTGGCCACAGGGAGCTACGAGCAGTACTTC. Residues: CASSLATGSYEQYF. J is TRBJ2-7 and V is TRBV5-4; D is possibly TRBD1 (6 bases). The ends were cut back, 0 bases at V and 3 bases at J, with 10 bases in the middle. Germline V gene data show CDR1 as SGHNT and CDR2 as YYREEE (reference sequence). The CDR3 is 14 amino acids.

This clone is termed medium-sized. The CDR3: CASFGSYNEQFF. CDR3 nucleotides: TGTGCCAGCTTCGGGTCCTACAATGAGCAGTTCTTC. This sequence joins TRBV2 and TRBJ2-1; D remains unclear. There are 12 residues in the CDR3. CDR1 is SNHLY and CDR2 is FYNNEI in the germline V gene. V was cut by 8 bases and J by 1 base, with 6 bases left in between.

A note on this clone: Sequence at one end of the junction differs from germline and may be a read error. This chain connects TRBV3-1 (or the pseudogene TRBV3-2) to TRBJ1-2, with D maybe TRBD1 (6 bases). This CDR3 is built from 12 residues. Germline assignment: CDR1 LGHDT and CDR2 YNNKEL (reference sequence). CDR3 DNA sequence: TGTGCCAGCAGCCCAACCCCAGGACAGACCTCCTTC. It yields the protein CASSPTPGQTSF.

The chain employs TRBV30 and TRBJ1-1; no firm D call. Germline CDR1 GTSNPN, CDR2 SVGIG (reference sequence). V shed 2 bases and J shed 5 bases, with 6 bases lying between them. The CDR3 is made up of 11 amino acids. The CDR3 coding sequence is TGTGCCTGGAGTAGGGAGACTGAAGCTTTCTTT. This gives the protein CAWSRETEAFF.

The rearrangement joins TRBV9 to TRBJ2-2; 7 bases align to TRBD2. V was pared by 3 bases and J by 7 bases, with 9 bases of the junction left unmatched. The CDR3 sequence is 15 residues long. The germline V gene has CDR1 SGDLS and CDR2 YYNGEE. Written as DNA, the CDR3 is TGTGCCAGCAGCGCCCAAGGGTGGGGGGGCGGGGAGCTGTTTTTT. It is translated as CASSAQGWGGGELFF.

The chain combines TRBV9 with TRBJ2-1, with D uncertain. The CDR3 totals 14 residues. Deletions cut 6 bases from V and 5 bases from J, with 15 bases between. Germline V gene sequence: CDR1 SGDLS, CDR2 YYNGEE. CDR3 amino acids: CASTAPRYDNEQFF. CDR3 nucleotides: TGTGCCAGCACCGCCCCCCGGTACGACAATGAGCAGTTCTTC.

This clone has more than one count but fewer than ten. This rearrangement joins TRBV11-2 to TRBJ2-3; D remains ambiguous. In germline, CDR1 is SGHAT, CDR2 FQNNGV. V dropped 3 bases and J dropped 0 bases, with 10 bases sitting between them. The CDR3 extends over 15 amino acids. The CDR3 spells CASSFSPASTDTQYF. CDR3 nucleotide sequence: TGTGCCAGCAGCTTTAGCCCGGCTAGCACAGATACGCAGTATTTT.

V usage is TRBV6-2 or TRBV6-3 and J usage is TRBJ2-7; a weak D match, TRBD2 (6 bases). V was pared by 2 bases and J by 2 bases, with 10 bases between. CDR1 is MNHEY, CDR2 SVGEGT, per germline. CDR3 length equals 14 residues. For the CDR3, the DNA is TGTGCCAGCAGTTACGGGGGGACGACCTACGAGCAGTACTTC. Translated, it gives CASSYGGTTYEQYF.

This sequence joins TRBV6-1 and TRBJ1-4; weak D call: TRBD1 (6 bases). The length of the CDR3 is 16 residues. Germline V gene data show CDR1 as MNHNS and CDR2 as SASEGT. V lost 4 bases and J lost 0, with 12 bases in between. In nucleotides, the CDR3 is TGTGCCAGCAGTGTTAGACAGGCCGCAACTAATGAAAAACTGTTTTTT. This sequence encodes CASSVRQAATNEKLFF.

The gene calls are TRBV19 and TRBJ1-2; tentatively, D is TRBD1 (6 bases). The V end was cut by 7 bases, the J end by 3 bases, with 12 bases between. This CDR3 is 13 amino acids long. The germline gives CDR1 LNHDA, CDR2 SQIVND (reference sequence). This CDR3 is CASNGAGDYGYTF. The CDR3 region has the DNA TGTGCCAGTAACGGGGCAGGGGACTATGGCTACACCTTC.

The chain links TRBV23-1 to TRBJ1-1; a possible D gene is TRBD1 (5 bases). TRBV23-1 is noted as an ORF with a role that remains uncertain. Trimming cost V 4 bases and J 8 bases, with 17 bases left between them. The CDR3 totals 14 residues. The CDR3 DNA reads TGCGCCAGCAGTCCCCTAGTATGTGGGGCCGAAGCTTTCTTT. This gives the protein CASSPLVCGAEAFF.

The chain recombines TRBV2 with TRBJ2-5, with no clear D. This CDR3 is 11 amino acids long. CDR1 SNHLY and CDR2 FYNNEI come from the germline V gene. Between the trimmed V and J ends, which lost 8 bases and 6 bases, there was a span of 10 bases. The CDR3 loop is CASEQQKTQYF. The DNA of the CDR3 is TGTGCCAGCGAACAGCAAAAGACCCAGTACTTC.

CDR3 DNA sequence: TGTGCCAGCAGCTTAGGAGGCGCCGGGGAGCTGTTTTTT. This gives the protein CASSLGGAGELFF. V gene TRBV11-3 combines with J gene TRBJ2-2; D remains unclear. The germline CDR1 and CDR2 sequences are SGHNT and YENEEA. The CDR3 totals 13 residues. Trimming removed 1 base at V and 6 bases at J, with 6 bases between. Full variable domain (remainder filled in from reference TRBV11-3 and TRBJ2-2): EAGVVQSPRYKIIEKKQPVAFWCNPISGHNTLYWYLQNLGQGPELLIRYENEEAVDDSQLPKDRFSAERLKGVDSTLKIQPAELGDSAVYLCASSLGGAGELFFGEGSRLTVL.

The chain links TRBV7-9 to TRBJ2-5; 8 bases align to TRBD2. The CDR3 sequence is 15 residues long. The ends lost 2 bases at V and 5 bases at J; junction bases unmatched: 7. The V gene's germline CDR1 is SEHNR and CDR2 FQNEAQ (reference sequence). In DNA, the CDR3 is TGTGCCAGCAGCTTAACTAGCGGCAAGTGGGAGACCCAGTACTTC. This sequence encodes CASSLTSGKWETQYF.

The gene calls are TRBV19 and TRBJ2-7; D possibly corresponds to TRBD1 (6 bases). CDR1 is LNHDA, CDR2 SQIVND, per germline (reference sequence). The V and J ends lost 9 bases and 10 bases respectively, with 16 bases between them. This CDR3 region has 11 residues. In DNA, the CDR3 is TGTGCCAGGCAAACAGGGAATCTACAGTACTTC. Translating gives CARQTGNLQYF.

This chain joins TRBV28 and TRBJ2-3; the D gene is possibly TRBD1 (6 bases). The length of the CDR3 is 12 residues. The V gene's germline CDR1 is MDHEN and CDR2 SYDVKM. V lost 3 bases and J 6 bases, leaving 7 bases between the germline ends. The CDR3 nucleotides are TGTGCCAGCAGTTTTAGGGGGGATACGCAGTATTTT. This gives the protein CASSFRGDTQYF. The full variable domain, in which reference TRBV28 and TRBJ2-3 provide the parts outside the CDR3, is DVKVTQSSRYLVKRTGEKVFLECVQDMDHENMFWYRQDPGLGLRLIYFSYDVKMKEKGDIPEGYSVSREKKERFSLILESASTNQTSMYLCASSFRGDTQYFGPGTRLTVL.

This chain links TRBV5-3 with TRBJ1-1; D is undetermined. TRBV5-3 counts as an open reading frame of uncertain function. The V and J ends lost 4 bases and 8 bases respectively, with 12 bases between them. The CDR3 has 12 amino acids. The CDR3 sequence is CARSPLEHEAFF. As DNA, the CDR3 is TGTGCCAGAAGCCCCTTGGAGCACGAAGCTTTCTTT.

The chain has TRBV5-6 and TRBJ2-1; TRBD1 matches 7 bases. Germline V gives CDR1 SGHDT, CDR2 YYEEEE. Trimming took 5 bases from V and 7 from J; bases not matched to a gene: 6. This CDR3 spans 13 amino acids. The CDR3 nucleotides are TGTGCCAGCAGACGGACAGGTGAGAATGAGCAGTTCTTC. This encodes CASRRTGENEQFF.

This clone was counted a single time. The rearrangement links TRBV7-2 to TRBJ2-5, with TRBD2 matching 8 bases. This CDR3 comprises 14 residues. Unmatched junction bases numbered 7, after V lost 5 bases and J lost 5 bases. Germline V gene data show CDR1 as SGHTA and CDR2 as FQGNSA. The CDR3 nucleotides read TGTGCCAGCAGCCGTAGCGGGGCTGGGGAGACCCAGTACTTC. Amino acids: CASSRSGAGETQYF.

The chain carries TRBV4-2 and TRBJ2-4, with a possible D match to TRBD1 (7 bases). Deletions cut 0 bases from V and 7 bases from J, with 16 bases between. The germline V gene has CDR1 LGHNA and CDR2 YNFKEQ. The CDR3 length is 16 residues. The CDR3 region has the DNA TGTGCCAGCAGCCAAGATAAATATGCAGGGGGGAACATTCAGTACTTC. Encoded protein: CASSQDKYAGGNIQYF.

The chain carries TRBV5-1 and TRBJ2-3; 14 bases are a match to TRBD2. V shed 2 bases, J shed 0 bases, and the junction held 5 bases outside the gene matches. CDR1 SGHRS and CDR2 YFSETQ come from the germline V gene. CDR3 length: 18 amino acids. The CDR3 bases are TGCGCCAGCAGCTTCGGGACTAGCGGGAGTGTCAGCACAGATACGCAGTATTTT. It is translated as CASSFGTSGSVSTDTQYF.

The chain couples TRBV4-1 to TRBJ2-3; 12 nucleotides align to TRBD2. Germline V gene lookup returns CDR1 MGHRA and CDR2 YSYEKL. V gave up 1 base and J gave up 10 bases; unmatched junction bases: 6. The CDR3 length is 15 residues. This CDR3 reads CASSQGLAGEGSQYF. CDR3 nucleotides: TGCGCCAGCAGCCAAGGACTAGCGGGGGAGGGTTCGCAGTATTTT.

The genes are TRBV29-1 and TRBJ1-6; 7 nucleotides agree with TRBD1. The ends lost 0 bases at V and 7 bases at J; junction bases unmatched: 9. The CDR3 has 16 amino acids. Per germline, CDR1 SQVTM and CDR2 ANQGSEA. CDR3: CSVEDPLTTGNSPLHF. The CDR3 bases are TGCAGCGTTGAAGATCCCCTAACGACAGGGAATTCACCCCTCCACTTT. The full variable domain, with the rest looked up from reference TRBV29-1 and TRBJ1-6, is SAVISQKPSRDICQRGTSLTIQCQVDSQVTMMFWYRQQPGQSLTLIATANQGSEATYESGFVIDKFPISRPNLTFSTLTVSNMSPEDSSIYLCSVEDPLTTGNSPLHFGNGTRLTVT.

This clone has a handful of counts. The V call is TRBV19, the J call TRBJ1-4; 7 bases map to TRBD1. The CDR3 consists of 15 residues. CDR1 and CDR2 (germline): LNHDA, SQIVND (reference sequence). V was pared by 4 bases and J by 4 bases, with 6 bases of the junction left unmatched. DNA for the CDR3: TGTGCCAGTAGTAAAGGGGGGACAGATAATGAAAAACTGTTTTTT. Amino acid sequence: CASSKGGTDNEKLFF.

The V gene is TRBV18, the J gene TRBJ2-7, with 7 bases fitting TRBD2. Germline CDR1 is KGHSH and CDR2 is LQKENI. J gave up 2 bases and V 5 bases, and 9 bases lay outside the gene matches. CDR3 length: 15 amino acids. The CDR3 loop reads CASSATTSDPYEQYF. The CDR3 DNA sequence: TGTGCCAGCTCAGCTACCACTAGCGACCCCTACGAGCAGTACTTC.

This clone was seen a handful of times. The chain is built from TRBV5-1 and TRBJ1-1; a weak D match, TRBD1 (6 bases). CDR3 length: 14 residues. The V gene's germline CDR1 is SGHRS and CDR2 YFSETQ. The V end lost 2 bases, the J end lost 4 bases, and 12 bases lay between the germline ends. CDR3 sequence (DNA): TGCGCCAGCAGCTTCGGAACAGGGTTCACTGAAGCTTTCTTT. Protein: CASSFGTGFTEAFF. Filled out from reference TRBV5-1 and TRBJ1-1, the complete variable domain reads KAGVTQTPRYLIKTRGQQVTLSCSPISGHRSVSWYQQTPGQGLQFLFEYFSETQRNKGNFPGRFSGRQFSNSRSEMNVSTLELGDSALYLCASSFGTGFTEAFFGQGTRLTVV.

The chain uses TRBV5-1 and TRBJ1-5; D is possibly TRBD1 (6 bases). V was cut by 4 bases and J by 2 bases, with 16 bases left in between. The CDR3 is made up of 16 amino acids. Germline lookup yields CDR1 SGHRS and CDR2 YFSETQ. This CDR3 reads CASSPDRFGGNQPQHF. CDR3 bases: TGCGCCAGCAGCCCAGACAGGTTTGGGGGCAATCAGCCCCAGCATTTT.

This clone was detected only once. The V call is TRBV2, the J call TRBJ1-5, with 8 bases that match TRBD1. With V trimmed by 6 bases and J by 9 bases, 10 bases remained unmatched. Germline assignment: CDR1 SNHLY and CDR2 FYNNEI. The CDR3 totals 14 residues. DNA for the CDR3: TGTGCCAGCAGGGGTACAGGGGGTGGTGTGCCCCAGCATTTT. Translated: CASRGTGGGVPQHF.

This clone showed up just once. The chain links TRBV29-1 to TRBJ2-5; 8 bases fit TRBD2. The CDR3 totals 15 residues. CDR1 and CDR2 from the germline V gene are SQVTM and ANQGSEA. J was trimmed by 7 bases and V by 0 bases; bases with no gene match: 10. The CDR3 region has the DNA TGCAGCGTTGAAGATCAACCAGCGGGGGAGGGGACCCAGTACTTC. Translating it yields CSVEDQPAGEGTQYF.